Each of the 2 T cell receptor beta chains below was sequenced from the same sample in a study of CD8 T cells in Susac syndrome. Reverse transcription of roughly 0.45 to 1 ug RNA was performed with random hexamers. TCRdb redid the calling of the immunoSEQ multiplex PCR reads with MiXCR, one entry per CDR3 protein. The repertoire holds some 190,000 distinct CDR3 sequences, with 95% as singletons. The specimen was CD4+ T cells from PBMCs. The receptors shown here come from a human donor with multiple sclerosis.

The CDR3 sequence: CASSTGGYYEQYF. CDR3 coding DNA: TGTGCCAGCTCGACAGGGGGCTACTACGAGCAGTACTTC. The genes are TRBV6-5 and TRBJ2-7; 10 nucleotides agree with TRBD1. The germline gives CDR1 MNHEY, CDR2 SVGAGI. The trim removed 8 bases at V and 3 bases at J, leaving 4 bases unmatched. This CDR3 has 13 amino acids.

J is TRBJ2-7 and V is TRBV20-1, with 7 bases fitting TRBD1. Germline V gives CDR1 DFQATT, CDR2 SNEGSKA (reference sequence). J was trimmed by 5 bases and V by 4 bases; bases with no gene match: 8. This CDR3 has 13 amino acids. CDR3: CSATPGGNDEQYF. Written as DNA, the CDR3 is TGCAGTGCTACACCAGGGGGTAACGACGAGCAGTACTTC.